Given below is one T cell receptor (beta chain) in context. This specimen comes from a study of T cell responses to AZD1222 COVID-19 vaccine. Assay used: immunoSEQ multiplex PCR; TCRdb lists only in-frame clones, some missing. Of about 140,000 clones in the sample, 70% to 90% were seen once. This specimen was peripheral blood, taken on day 0 of AZD1222 vaccination. The TCR originated in an adult in good health.

CDR3 amino acids: CASSAEGGSYQETQYF. The CDR3 DNA is TGTGCCAGCAGCGCCGAAGGTGGGTCTTATCAAGAGACCCAGTACTTC. The chain recombines TRBV9 with TRBJ2-5; D not certain. V shed 3 bases and J shed 2 bases, with 17 bases lying between them. The CDR3 consists of 16 residues. Germline V gene data show CDR1 as SGDLS and CDR2 as YYNGEE.